This T cell receptor beta chain was observed in a study of blood T cells in healthy people across ages. PCR was performed a second time for about 6 to 12 cycles using a sample-barcoded 5' primer and a J-beta primer mix. TCRdb reprocessed the 5' RACE reads via MiXCR and lists one record per CDR3 protein. There are hundreds of thousands of distinct CDR3 sequences in the sample; roughly 56% occur only once, and under 30% lies in the top ten. The CDR3 totals 16 residues. Germline lookup yields CDR1 DFQATT and CDR2 SNEGSKA (reference sequence). Unmatched junction bases numbered 5, after V lost 3 bases and J lost 0 bases.

The clonotype was recovered from a man aged 40-49 years in good health. The rearrangement uses TRBV20-1 and TRBJ1-6; TRBD1 agrees at 7 bases. Material for sequencing was blood. CDR3 protein: CSASSRQGSYNSPLHF. As DNA, the CDR3 is TGCAGTGCTAGCTCTAGACAGGGCTCCTATAATTCACCCCTCCACTTT.